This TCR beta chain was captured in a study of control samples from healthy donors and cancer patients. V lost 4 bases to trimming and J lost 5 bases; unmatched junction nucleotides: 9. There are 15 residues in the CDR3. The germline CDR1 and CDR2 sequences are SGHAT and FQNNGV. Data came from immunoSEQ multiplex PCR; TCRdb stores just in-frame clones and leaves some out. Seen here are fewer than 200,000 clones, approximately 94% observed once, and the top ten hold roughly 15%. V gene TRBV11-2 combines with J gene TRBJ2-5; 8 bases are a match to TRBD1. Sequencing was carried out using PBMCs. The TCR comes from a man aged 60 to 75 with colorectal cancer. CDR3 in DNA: TGTGCCAGCAGCTCATCCCAGGGGGCAGGGGAGACCCAGTACTTC. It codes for CASSSSQGAGETQYF.